This TCR beta chain was captured in a study of tumor-infiltrating lymphocytes in primary liver carcinoma (dated by TCRdb to the late 2010s). About the full investigation: Five patients with histopathologically diagnosed primary liver carcinoma underwent surgical resection in China between late 2015 and early 2016. Each sample produced roughly 3.5 to 8 million productive TCRbeta reads, and read depth showed no significant difference between tissue types. The study combined TCRbeta repertoire sequencing, expression microarrays and whole-exome sequencing across five regions of each liver tumor, with adjacent normal tissue and blood. The five patients had tumors of stage T1-T3 N0M0, with maximum diameters ranging from about 4 to 11 cm. The five patients, three men and two women aged 30 to 69 years, had hepatocellular carcinoma (four) or combined HCC and intrahepatic cholangiocarcinoma (one). Repertoires from technical replicates were highly reproducible, with mean shared-clone rates roughly 0.86 and correlation coefficients above 0.95. TCRbeta repertoire sequencing covered 35 or so specimens from 5 patients: 25 tumor regions, 5 adjacent noncancerous liver tissues and 5 peripheral blood samples. What the authors observed across the whole study: Because only the TCR beta chain was sequenced and unpaired alpha chains were not captured, true repertoire diversity is likely underestimated. Repertoire overlap was higher between tumor regions (mean about 36%) than tumor-adjacent (around 17%) or tumor-blood (roughly 14%) pairs, consistent with antigen-driven expansion. Only five patients were included in the study, and the authors note that the findings should be validated in a larger study. Bulk unsorted samples precluded comparing CD4+ and CD8+ T cell repertoires. Compared with blood, tumors had a significantly larger share of the repertoire taken up by the top 250 clones (p = 0.039).

The CDR3 holds 14 amino acids from the cysteine to the phenylalanine. Only CDR3 DNA remains: 42 bases, in frame from the first base. From the germline V gene, CDR1 is SQVTM and CDR2 is ANQGSEA. V trim: 4 bases; J trim: 5 bases; unmatched bases: 7. As to this clonotype: Its cognate antigen has yet to be identified. Within one base of it there is no much larger clone, and no base qualities were kept.

Using a constant-region primer and ProtoScript II reverse transcriptase, TCRbeta-specific cDNA was reverse-transcribed from 400 to 550 ng total RNA. The TCRbeta libraries were prepared through three rounds of nested multiplex PCR following a slightly modified ARM-PCR procedure. Each of the first two PCR rounds ran for around 11 cycles using multiplex TRBV1-TRBV30 forward primers together with a Cbeta reverse primer. Sample barcodes and Illumina adapters were added in a final 25-cycle PCR using Deep VentR polymerase. Amplicons of 200-500 bp were gel-purified with a QIAquick gel extraction kit before sequencing. An Illumina HiSeq 2500 was used to sequence the TCRbeta amplicons, generating 250-bp paired-end reads. Under the source paper's analysis protocol: Quality trimming of reads was performed with Trimmomatic v0.33, and paired reads were merged with FLASH v1.2.11 so that full CDR3 sequences could be recovered. V, D and J germline segments were assigned to the rearranged TCRbeta sequences by MiGEC v1.2.1b. VDJtools v1.0.0 computed clonotype statistics and Shannon-Wiener diversity indices. Except for diversity analysis, only each sample's 250 most abundant clonotypes were used in subsequent analyses to reduce sampling bias. TCRdb reprocessing: public reads trimmed at Q25 with fastp, clones called with MiXCR, in-frame beta chains kept. When rows share a CDR3 protein, they turn into one entry using the most common DNA and genes. TCRdb assigned the V and J calls; the authors' analysis was not used. Recorded for this sample are under 200,000 distinct CDR3 sequences; 65% of them occurred a single time. Together, the top ten hold under 7.5% of the sample.

RNA from unsorted whole blood was extracted with TRIzol reagent, and germline DNA was obtained with the DNeasy Blood & Tissue kit. Chronic HBV infection was present in the patients, and the patients were treatment-naive at sampling. Before surgery, four milliliters of peripheral blood were collected into K2EDTA tubes. Input material: peripheral blood. This chain is built from TRBV29-1 and TRBJ2-2; 7 central nucleotides agree with TRBD1. The receptor was derived from a woman aged 55-70 years with primary liver carcinoma and hepatitis B virus infection. The CDR3 region reads CSVVGKGATGELFF. In nucleotides, the sequence is TGCAGCGTTGTCGGCAAGGGGGCTACCGGGGAGCTGTTTTTT.